These 2 T cell receptor beta chains were sequenced from one sample in a study of CD8 T cells in ankylosing spondylitis. Study-wide findings and caveats: Ankylosing spondylitis blood appeared to be characterized by a TCR beta motif of under ten highly homologous variants.

A single record per CDR3 protein comes from TCRdb applying MiXCR to the 5' RACE reads. The repertoire holds some 700,000 distinct CDR3 sequences, 15% to 20% seen once, with about 20% in the top ten. Antigens of these TCRs are unknown. Material for sequencing was blood, either unsorted or a sorted T cell fraction (not recorded which). The source is a male donor with ankylosing spondylitis.

This clonotype was detected many times. This sequence joins TRBV29-1 and TRBJ2-1, with D perhaps TRBD1 or TRBD2 (6 bases each). CDR3 length equals 14 residues. Germline CDR1 and CDR2: SQVTM and ANQGSEA. Trimming removed 4 bases from V and 7 bases from J, with 17 bases in between. CDR3: CSVASRRGRNEQFF. Here the CDR3 DNA reads TGCAGCGTTGCCTCCAGGAGGGGGAGGAATGAGCAGTTCTTC.

This chain uses TRBV3-1 with TRBJ2-1; D is possibly TRBD2 (5 bases). The CDR3 length is 14 residues. The V end was cut by 4 bases, the J end by 6 bases, with 13 bases between. Germline V gene data show CDR1 as LGHDT and CDR2 as YNNKEL (reference sequence). CDR3 residues: CASSLGSGFNEQFF. DNA of the CDR3: TGTGCCAGCAGCCTGGGGTCGGGGTTCAATGAGCAGTTCTTC.